This paragraph covers one T cell receptor (beta chain) sequence. Antigen unknown. The sample belongs to a study of graft-versus-host responses after intestinal transplantation. Study in general: Tacrolimus and steroids were given for two to three years to all recipients after anti-thymocyte globulin induction.

Profiling relied on immunoSEQ multiplex PCR, and the TCRdb table lists in-frame clones only, not all of them. Among approximately 89,000 clones listed, approximately 90% were seen once. The CDR3 extends over 14 amino acids. Germline CDR1 and CDR2: MNHEY and SVGAGI. Deletions cut 3 bases from V and 0 bases from J, with 9 bases between. Study-level results: Clonal ratios of graft-versus-host to host-versus-graft in allografts were high for patients exhibiting graft-donor T cell macrochimerism.

The chain joins TRBV6-5 to TRBJ2-7, with D uncertain. The receptor comes from a human patient who received an intestinal transplant, so some T cells may come from the graft donor. The material sequenced was PBMCs, taken 450 to 480 days after intestinal transplant. CDR3 region: CASSYGFPSYEQYF. The CDR3 nucleotides read TGTGCCAGCAGTTATGGGTTCCCCTCCTACGAGCAGTACTTC.